This TCR beta chain was sequenced in a study of CD8 T cells in Susac syndrome. CDR1 is SQVTM and CDR2 is ANQGSEA in the germline V gene. This CDR3 is 12 amino acids long. The V end was cut by 5 bases, the J end by 7 bases, with 14 bases between. About 0.45 to 1 ug RNA was reverse transcribed with random hexamers. One entry per CDR3 protein, called by TCRdb with MiXCR from the immunoSEQ multiplex PCR reads. The sample holds roughly 150,000 distinct CDR3 sequences, around 95% seen once. This clonotype was seen only once. The chain joins TRBV29-1 to TRBJ1-1; a weak D match, TRBD1 (6 bases). The specimen sequenced was CD8+ T cells from PBMCs. This sequence originates from a human donor with multiple sclerosis. CDR3 region: CSVLGGRGEAFF. The CDR3 DNA reads TGCAGCGTTCTTGGGGGGCGGGGTGAAGCTTTCTTT.